This T cell receptor (beta chain) is drawn from a study of T-cell reconstitution after alpha-beta-depleted transplantation in children. This clonotype was counted many times. Unique molecular identifiers were incorporated during preparation of the TCRbeta library. TCRdb called the PCR reads again in MiXCR, with one record for every CDR3 protein. The data hold 350,000 to 400,000 distinct CDR3 sequences, with about a fifth observed a single time. The germline gives CDR1 DFQATT, CDR2 SNEGSKA (reference sequence). Trimming took off 6 bases at V and 5 bases at J, with 13 bases between the two ends. This CDR3 is 12 amino acids long.

The sample was PBMCs from the stem cell graft donor, taken from the stem cell graft. The chain couples TRBV20-1 to TRBJ2-5; tentatively, D is TRBD1 or TRBD2 (5 bases each). This TCR was sampled from a human donor who donated a stem cell graft to a child with acute myeloid leukemia. In DNA, the CDR3 is TGCAGTGCAACGGGACCGAGGGAGACCCAGTACTTC. This encodes CSATGPRETQYF.